The entry below describes one TCR beta chain. Its target is not known. Treatment: oral pan-JAK inhibitor, 5-10 mg twice daily. Once RNA had been extracted, it was reverse transcribed into cDNA to act as the sequencing template. Repertoires were generated with immunoSEQ multiplex PCR, while TCRdb's copy carries only in-frame clones and drops some. Altogether a few hundred thousand clones are present, approximately 65% being singletons, with the ten largest covering roughly 1.2%. Trimming removed 1 base at V and 0 bases at J, with 7 bases between. CDR1 and CDR2 from the germline V gene are SGHTA and FQGNSA. CDR3 length equals 16 residues. The sample belongs to a study of CD8+ T cells in alopecia areata. Findings and limits, study-wide: Persistence during tofacitinib was seen for many expanded lesional clones in scalp and blood.

The clonotype was recovered from a human donor with alopecia areata. V and J are TRBV7-2 and TRBJ2-6; D gene unclear. Sequences were derived from CD4+ T cells sorted from blood, sampled at week 44, from a patient treated with tofacitinib. CDR3 amino acids: CASSLVGNSGANVLTF. The CDR3 region has the DNA TGTGCCAGCAGCTTAGTAGGGAACTCTGGGGCCAACGTCCTGACTTTC.